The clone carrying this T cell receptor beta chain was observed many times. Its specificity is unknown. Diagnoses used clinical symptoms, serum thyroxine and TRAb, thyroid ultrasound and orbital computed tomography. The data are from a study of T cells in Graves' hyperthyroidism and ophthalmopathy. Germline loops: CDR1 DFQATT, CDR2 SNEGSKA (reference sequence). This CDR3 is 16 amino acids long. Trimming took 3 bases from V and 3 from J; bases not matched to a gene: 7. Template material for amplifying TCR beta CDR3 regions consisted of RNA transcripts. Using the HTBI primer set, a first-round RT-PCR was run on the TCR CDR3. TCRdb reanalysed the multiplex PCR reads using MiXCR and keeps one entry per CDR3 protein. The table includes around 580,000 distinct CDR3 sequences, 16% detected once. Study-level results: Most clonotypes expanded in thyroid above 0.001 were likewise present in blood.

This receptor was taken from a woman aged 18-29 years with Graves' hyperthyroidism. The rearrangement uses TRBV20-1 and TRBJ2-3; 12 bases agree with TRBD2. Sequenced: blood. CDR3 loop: CSASSGLAGWTDTQYF. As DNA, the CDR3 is TGCAGTGCTAGTTCAGGACTAGCGGGGTGGACAGATACGCAGTATTTT.